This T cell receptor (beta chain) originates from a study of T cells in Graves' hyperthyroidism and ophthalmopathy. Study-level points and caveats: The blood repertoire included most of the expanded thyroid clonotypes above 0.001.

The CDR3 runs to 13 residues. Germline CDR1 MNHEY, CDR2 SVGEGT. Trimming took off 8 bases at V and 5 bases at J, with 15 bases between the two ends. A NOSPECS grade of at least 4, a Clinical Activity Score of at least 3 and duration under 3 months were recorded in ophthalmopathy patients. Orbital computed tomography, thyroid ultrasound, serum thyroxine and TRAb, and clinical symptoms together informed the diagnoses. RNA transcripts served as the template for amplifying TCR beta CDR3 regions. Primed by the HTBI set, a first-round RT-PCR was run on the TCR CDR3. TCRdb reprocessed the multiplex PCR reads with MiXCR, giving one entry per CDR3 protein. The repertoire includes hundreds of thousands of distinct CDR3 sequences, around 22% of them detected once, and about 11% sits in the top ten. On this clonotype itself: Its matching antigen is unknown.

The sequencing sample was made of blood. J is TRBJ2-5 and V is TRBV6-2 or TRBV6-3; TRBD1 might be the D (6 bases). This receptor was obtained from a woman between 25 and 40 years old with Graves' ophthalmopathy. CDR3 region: CASRYRVPETQYF. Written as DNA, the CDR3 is TGTGCCAGCCGCTACAGGGTACCGGAGACCCAGTACTTC.